Shown below are 14 T cell receptor beta chains from a single sample sequenced in a study of blood T cells in healthy people across ages. Alongside a J-beta primer mix, a sample-barcoded 5' primer served in a second PCR lasting roughly 6 to 12 cycles. TCRdb reprocessed the 5' RACE reads via MiXCR and lists one record per CDR3 protein. The top ten hold about 11% of the sample, which has some 1.6 million distinct CDR3 sequences, 30% to 40% seen once. Sequenced material: blood. The receptors originated from a woman younger than 45 in good health.

Worth noting for this clonotype: A much larger clone differs from this one at a single base, so this may be a read error. The chain has TRBV6-1 and TRBJ2-5, with D unresolved. V was clipped by 4 bases and J by 7 bases, with 13 bases between them. The CDR3 consists of 13 residues. The germline gives CDR1 MNHNS, CDR2 SASEGT. The CDR3: CASSVRFGATQYF. In DNA, the CDR3 is TGTGCCAGCAGTGTGCGATTCGGCGCGACCCAGTACTTC.

A word on this clonotype: One junction end disagrees with the germline gene, perhaps due to a read error. The rearrangement joins TRBV5-1 to TRBJ2-3; D unclear. Germline V gene data show CDR1 as SGHRS and CDR2 as YFSETQ. This CDR3 region has 14 residues. The DNA of the CDR3 is TGCGCCGGCAGCTTGATGGCATTTCAAGATACGCAGTATTTT. The encoded protein is CAGSLMAFQDTQYF.

This clonotype was seen at least ten times. J is TRBJ1-5 and V is TRBV20-1; D is unclear. CDR3 size: 12 residues. The ends were cut back, 3 bases at V and 12 bases at J, with 15 bases in the middle. Germline loops: CDR1 DFQATT, CDR2 SNEGSKA (reference sequence). CDR3 region: CSASWRRPDQHF. CDR3 DNA: TGCAGTGCTAGTTGGAGACGGCCGGACCAGCATTTT.

The chain uses TRBV4-1 and TRBJ2-5; D ambiguous. This CDR3 has 14 amino acids. Trimming stripped 4 bases from V and 2 bases from J, with 11 bases between. The germline CDR1 and CDR2 sequences are MGHRA and YSYEKL. The DNA for the CDR3 is TGCGCCAGCAGCCCCTCTGTGATACAAGAGACCCAGTACTTC. Encoded protein: CASSPSVIQETQYF.

CDR3 protein: CASRPASGSSEQYF. CDR3 coding DNA: TGTGCCAGCAGGCCCGCTAGCGGGAGTTCCGAGCAGTACTTC. This rearrangement joins TRBV12-3 or TRBV12-4 to TRBJ2-7, with 10 nucleotides matching TRBD2. J lost 6 bases, V lost 6 bases, and 8 bases had no gene match. The CDR3 sequence is 14 residues long.

The chain uses TRBV20-1 and TRBJ1-1; D remains ambiguous. Trimming shortened V by 4 bases and J by 1 base, and 10 bases separated the two germline ends. The V gene's germline CDR1 is DFQATT and CDR2 SNEGSKA (reference sequence). The CDR3 runs 13 residues. This chain's CDR3 is CSATETRNTEAFF. In nucleotides, the CDR3 is TGCAGTGCTACCGAAACCCGGAACACTGAAGCTTTCTTT.

This clonotype was picked up a small number of times. This sequence joins TRBV5-5 and TRBJ2-1; TRBD2 might be the D (6 bases). The V gene lost 3 bases and the J gene lost 9 bases, with 13 bases spanning the gap. Germline values: CDR1 SGHKS, CDR2 YYEKEE (reference sequence). The length of the CDR3 is 13 residues. The DNA for the CDR3 is TGTGCCAGCAGCTCGACTAGGTTTGTTGAGCAGTTCTTC. This encodes CASSSTRFVEQFF. The full variable domain, rest sourced from reference TRBV5-5 and TRBJ2-1, is DAGVTQSPTHLIKTRGQQVTLRCSPISGHKSVSWYQQVLGQGPQFIFQYYEKEERGRGNFPDRFSARQFPNYSSELNVNALLLGDSALYLCASSSTRFVEQFFGPGTRLTVL.

This clonotype has just a few counts. The chain recombines TRBV7-2 with TRBJ2-1, with D unclear. Germline CDR1 SGHTA, CDR2 FQGNSA. This CDR3 is built from 15 residues. Trimming stripped 4 bases from V and 0 bases from J, with 10 bases between. The CDR3 DNA reads TGTGCCAGCAGCTGGTTGGGGAACTCCTACAATGAGCAGTTCTTC. Translating it yields CASSWLGNSYNEQFF.

This clonotype was seen ten or more times. The chain recombines TRBV29-1 with TRBJ2-3; 10 bases map to TRBD2. V gave up 6 bases and J gave up 4 bases; unmatched junction bases: 10. There are 15 residues in the CDR3. Germline V gene sequence: CDR1 SQVTM, CDR2 ANQGSEA. The CDR3 reads CSVNPSGGSADTQYF. CDR3 in DNA: TGCAGCGTGAACCCTAGCGGGGGATCGGCAGATACGCAGTATTTT.

Details on this clonotype: The junction departs from the called germline gene at one end, perhaps through a read error. V and J are TRBV5-5 and TRBJ1-1; D perhaps matches TRBD1 (5 bases). Germline CDR1 SGHKS, CDR2 YYEKEE (reference sequence). The CDR3 extends over 15 amino acids. DNA of the CDR3: TGTGCCAACAGCCCCCCTGACAGACTGAACACTGAAGCTTTCTTT. Its protein product is CANSPPDRLNTEAFF.

About this clonotype itself: At one boundary the junction diverges from the germline segment, which might be a read error. The chain has TRBV5-5 and TRBJ1-2, with TRBD1 matching over 7 bases. Germline V CDR1 and CDR2: SGHKS, YYEKEE (reference sequence). The CDR3 is 17 amino acids. The CDR3 loop reads CARSWKQGTRKQNGYTF. The CDR3 coding sequence is TGTGCCCGCAGCTGGAAACAGGGGACTCGGAAGCAAAATGGCTACACCTTC.

The rearrangement joins TRBV27 to TRBJ2-7; possibly TRBD1 for D (9 bases). The CDR3 has 16 amino acids. The germline V gene encodes CDR1 MNHEY and CDR2 SMNVEV (reference sequence). V was cut by 3 bases and J by 4 bases, with 19 bases left in between. This CDR3 reads CASSFSGGDREYEQYF. The DNA of the CDR3 is TGTGCCAGCAGTTTCTCGGGGGGGGACAGGGAATACGAGCAGTACTTC.

This clonotype was detected a few times. The chain recombines TRBV24-1 with TRBJ2-3; D is possibly TRBD1 (6 bases). From germline, CDR1 is KGHDR and CDR2 SFDVKD. The V end lost 0 bases, the J end lost 4 bases, and 13 bases lay between the germline ends. This CDR3 spans 16 amino acids. The CDR3 sequence: CATSDLSLQGADTQYF. CDR3 sequence (DNA): TGTGCCACCAGTGATTTGAGTTTACAGGGCGCAGATACGCAGTATTTT.

This chain connects TRBV6-6 to TRBJ2-5; TRBD2 matches 15 bases. The CDR3 has 15 residues. Unmatched junction bases numbered 13, after V lost 7 bases and J lost 13 bases. Germline CDR1 MNHNY, CDR2 SVGAGI (reference sequence). DNA for the CDR3: TGTGCCAGCATCCAGGGACTAGCGGGGGGTTATGAGCGGTACTTC. Its translation is CASIQGLAGGYERYF.